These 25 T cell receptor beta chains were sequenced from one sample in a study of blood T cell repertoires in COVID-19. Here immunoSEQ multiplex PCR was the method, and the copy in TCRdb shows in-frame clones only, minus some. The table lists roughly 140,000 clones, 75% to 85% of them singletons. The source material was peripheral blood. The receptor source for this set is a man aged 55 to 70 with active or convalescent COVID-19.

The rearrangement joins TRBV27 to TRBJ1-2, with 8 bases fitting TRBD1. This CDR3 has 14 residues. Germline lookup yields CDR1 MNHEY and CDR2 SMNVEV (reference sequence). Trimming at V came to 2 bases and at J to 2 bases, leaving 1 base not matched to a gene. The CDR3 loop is CASSLGQGNYGYTF. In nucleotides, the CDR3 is TGTGCCAGCAGTTTAGGACAGGGAAACTATGGCTACACCTTC.

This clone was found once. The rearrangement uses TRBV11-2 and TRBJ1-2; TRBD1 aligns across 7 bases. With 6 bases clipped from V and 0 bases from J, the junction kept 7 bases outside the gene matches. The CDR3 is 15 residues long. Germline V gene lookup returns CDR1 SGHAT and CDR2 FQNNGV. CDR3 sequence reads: CASRPGTVPNYGYTF. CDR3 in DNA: TGTGCCAGCAGGCCCGGGACAGTTCCTAACTATGGCTACACCTTC.

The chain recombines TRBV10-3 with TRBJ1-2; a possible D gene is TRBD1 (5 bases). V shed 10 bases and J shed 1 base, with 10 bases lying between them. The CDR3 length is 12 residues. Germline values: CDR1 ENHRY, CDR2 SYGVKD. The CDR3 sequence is CATHRINYGYTF. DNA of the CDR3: TGTGCCACTCACAGGATTAACTATGGCTACACCTTC.

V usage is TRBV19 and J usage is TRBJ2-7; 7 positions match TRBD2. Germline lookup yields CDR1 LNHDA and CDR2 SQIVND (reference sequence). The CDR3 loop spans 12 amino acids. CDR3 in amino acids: CATVGGNYEQYF. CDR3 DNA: TGTGCAACGGTCGGGGGGAATTACGAGCAGTACTTC.

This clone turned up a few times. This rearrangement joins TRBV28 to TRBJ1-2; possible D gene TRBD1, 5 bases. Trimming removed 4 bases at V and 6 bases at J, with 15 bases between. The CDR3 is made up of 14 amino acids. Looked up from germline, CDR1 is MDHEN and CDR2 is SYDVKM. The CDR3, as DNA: TGTGCCAGCAGTTCGCTCCGAAGGGGAAATGGCTACACCTTC. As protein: CASSSLRRGNGYTF.

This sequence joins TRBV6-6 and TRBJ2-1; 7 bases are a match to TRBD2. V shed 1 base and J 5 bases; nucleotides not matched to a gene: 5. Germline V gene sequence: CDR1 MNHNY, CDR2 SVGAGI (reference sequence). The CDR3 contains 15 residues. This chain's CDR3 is CASSYWASGDNEQFF. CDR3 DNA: TGTGCCAGCAGTTACTGGGCTAGCGGTGACAATGAGCAGTTCTTC.

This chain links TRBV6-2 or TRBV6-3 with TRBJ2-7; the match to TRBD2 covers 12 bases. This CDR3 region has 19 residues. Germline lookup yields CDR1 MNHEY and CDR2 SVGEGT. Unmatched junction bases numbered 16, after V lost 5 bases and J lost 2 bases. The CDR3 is CASSGWPTSGGALTYEQYF. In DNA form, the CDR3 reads TGTGCCAGCAGTGGATGGCCGACTAGCGGGGGTGCTCTTACCTACGAGCAGTACTTC.

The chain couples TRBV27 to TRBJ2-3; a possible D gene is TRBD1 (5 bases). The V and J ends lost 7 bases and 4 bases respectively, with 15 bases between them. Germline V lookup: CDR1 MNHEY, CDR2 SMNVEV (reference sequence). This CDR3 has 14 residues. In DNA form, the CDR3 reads TGTGCCAGCACCACGTTAGGGGATCCAGATACGCAGTATTTT. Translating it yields CASTTLGDPDTQYF.

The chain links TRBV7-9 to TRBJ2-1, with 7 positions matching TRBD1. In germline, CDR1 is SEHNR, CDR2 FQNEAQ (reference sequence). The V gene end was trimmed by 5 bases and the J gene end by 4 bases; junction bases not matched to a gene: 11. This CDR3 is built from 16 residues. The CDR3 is CASSAPGQTIYNEQFF. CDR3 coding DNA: TGTGCCAGCAGCGCCCCGGGACAGACAATTTACAATGAGCAGTTCTTC.

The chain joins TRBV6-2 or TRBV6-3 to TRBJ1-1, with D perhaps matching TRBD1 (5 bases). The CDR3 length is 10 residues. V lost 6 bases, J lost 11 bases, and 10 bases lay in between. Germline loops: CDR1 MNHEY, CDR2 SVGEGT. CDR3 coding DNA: TGTGCCAGCAGCCGACAGTACGCTTTCTTT. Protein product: CASSRQYAFF.

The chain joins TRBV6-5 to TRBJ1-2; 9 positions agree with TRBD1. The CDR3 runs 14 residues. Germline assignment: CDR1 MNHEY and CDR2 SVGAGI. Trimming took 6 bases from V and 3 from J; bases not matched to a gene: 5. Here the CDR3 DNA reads TGTGCCAGCAGAACGGACAGGGGAGACTATGGCTACACCTTC. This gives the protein CASRTDRGDYGYTF.

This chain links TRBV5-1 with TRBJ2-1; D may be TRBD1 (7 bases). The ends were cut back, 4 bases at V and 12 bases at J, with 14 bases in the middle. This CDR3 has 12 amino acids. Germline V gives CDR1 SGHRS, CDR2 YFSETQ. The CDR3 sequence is CASSPDREVQFF. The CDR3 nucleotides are TGCGCCAGCAGCCCCGACAGGGAGGTGCAGTTCTTC. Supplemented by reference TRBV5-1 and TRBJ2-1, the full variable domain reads KAGVTQTPRYLIKTRGQQVTLSCSPISGHRSVSWYQQTPGQGLQFLFEYFSETQRNKGNFPGRFSGRQFSNSRSEMNVSTLELGDSALYLCASSPDREVQFFGPGTRLTVL.

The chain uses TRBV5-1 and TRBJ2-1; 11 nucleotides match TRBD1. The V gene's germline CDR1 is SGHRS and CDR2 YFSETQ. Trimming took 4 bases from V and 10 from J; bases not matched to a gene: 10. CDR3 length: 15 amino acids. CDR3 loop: CASSGRDRGTQEQFF. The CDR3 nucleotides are TGCGCCAGCAGCGGAAGGGACAGGGGGACGCAGGAGCAGTTCTTC.

The chain's CDR3 is CASSDHRAGSTGELFF. In DNA, the CDR3 is TGTGCCAGCAGTGACCATCGAGCGGGAAGCACCGGGGAGCTGTTTTTT. This chain links TRBV28 with TRBJ2-2, with 7 bases aligning to TRBD2. This CDR3 has 16 amino acids. Germline V gene lookup returns CDR1 MDHEN and CDR2 SYDVKM. J gave up 4 bases and V 5 bases, and 10 bases lay outside the gene matches. The entire variable domain, with the rest obtained from reference TRBV28 and TRBJ2-2, is as follows: DVKVTQSSRYLVKRTGEKVFLECVQDMDHENMFWYRQDPGLGLRLIYFSYDVKMKEKGDIPEGYSVSREKKERFSLILESASTNQTSMYLCASSDHRAGSTGELFFGEGSRLTVL.

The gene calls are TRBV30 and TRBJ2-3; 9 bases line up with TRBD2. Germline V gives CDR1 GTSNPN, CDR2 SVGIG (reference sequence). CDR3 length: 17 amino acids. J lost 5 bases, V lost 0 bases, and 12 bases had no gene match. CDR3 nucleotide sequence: TGTGCCTGGAGTGTTGTGTCGCGGGGGGGCCGGGGAGATACGCAGTATTTT. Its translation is CAWSVVSRGGRGDTQYF.

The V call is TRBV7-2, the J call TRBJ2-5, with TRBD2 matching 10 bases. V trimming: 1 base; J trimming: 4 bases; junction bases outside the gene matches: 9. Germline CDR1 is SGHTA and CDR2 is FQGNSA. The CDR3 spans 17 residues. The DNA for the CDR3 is TGTGCCAGCAGCTTAGAAGCTAGCGGGAGTTTCCGAGAGACCCAGTACTTC. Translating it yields CASSLEASGSFRETQYF.

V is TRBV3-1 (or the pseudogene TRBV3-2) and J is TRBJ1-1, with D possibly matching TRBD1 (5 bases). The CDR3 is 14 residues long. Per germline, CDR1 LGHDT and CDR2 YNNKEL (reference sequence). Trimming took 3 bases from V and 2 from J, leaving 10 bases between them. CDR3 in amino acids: CASSHRAGNTEAFF. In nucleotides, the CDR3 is TGTGCCAGCAGCCACAGGGCTGGTAACACTGAAGCTTTCTTT.

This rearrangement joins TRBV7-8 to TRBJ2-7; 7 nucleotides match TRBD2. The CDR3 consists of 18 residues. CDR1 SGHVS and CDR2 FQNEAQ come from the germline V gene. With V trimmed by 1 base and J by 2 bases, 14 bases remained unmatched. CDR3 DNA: TGTGCCAGCAGCTTAGTGTGGGCGGGAGAATCTTTTCCCTACGAGCAGTACGTC. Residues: CASSLVWAGESFPYEQYV.

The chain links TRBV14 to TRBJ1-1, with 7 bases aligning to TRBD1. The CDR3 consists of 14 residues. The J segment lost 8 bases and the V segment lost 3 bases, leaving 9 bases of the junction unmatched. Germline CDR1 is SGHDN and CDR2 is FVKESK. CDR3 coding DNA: TGTGCCAGCAGCCAGAATAGACAGGGCGGGGAAGCTTTCTTT. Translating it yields CASSQNRQGGEAFF.

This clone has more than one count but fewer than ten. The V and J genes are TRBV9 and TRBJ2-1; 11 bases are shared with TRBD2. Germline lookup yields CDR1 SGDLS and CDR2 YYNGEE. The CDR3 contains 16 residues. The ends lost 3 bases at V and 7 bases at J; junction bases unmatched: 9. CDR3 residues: CASSAFSGGAVNEQFF. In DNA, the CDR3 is TGTGCCAGCAGCGCATTTAGCGGGGGGGCCGTAAATGAGCAGTTCTTC.

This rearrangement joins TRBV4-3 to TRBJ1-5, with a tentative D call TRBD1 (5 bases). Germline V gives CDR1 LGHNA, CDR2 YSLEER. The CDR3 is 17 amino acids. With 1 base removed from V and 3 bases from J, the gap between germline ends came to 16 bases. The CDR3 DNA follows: TGCGCCAGCAGCCAAGCAAGGGTTGCGGGGCCCAATCAGCCCCAGCATTTT. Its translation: CASSQARVAGPNQPQHF.

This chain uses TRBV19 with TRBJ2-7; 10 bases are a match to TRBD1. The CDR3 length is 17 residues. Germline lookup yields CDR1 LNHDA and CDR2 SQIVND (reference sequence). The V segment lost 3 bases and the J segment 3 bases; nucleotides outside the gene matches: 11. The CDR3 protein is CASSIPRAGQGHYEQYF. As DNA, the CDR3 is TGTGCCAGTAGTATCCCACGAGCGGGACAGGGGCACTACGAGCAGTACTTC. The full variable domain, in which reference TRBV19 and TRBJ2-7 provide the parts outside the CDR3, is DGGITQSPKYLFRKEGQNVTLSCEQNLNHDAMYWYRQDPGQGLRLIYYSQIVNDFQKGDIAEGYSVSREKKESFPLTVTSAQKNPTAFYLCASSIPRAGQGHYEQYFGPGTRLTVT.

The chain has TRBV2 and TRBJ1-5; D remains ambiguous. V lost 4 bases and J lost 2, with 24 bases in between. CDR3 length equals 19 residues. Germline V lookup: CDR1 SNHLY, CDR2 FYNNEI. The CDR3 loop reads CASSGGTAVDKVGNQPQHF. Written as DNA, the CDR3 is TGTGCCAGCAGTGGGGGAACAGCGGTTGACAAAGTAGGCAATCAGCCCCAGCATTTT.

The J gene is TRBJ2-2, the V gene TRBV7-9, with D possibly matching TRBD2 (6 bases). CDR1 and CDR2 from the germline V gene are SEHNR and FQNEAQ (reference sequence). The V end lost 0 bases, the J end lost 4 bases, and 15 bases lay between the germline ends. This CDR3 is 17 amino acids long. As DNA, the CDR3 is TGTGCCAGCAGCTTAGCTTTACGACTAGGCTTCACCGGGGAGCTGTTTTTT. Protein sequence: CASSLALRLGFTGELFF. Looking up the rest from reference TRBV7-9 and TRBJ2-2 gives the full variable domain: DTGVSQNPRHKITKRGQNVTFRCDPISEHNRLYWYRQTLGQGPEFLTYFQNEAQLEKSRLLSDRFSAERPKGSFSTLEIQRTEQGDSAMYLCASSLALRLGFTGELFFGEGSRLTVL.

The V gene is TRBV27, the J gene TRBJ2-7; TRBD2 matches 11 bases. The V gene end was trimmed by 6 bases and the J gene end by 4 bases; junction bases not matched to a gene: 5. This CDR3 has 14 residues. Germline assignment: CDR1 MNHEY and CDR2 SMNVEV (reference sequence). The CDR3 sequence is CASRTSGTLYEQYV. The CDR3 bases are TGTGCCAGCAGGACTAGCGGGACTCTTTACGAGCAGTACGTC.